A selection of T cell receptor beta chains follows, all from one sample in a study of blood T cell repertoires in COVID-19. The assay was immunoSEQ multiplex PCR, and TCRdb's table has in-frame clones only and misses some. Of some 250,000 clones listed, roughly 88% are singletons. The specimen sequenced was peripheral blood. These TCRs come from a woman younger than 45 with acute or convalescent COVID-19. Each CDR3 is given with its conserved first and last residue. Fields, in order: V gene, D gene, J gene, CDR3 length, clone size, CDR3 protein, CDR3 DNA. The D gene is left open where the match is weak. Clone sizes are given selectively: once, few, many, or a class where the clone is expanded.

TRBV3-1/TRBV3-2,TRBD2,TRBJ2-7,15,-,CASSQHKGLAREQYF,TGTGCCAGCAGCCAACATAAAGGACTAGCGCGAGAGCAGTACTTC
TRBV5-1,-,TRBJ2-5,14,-,CASSRTGFQETQYF,TGCGCCAGCAGCAGAACAGGATTTCAAGAGACCCAGTACTTC
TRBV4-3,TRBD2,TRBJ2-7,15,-,CASSRENSGGYEQYF,TGCGCCAGCAGCCGCGAAAATAGCGGGGGCTACGAGCAGTACTTC
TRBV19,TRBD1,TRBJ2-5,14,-,CASSGAWDRETQYF,TGTGCCAGTAGTGGAGCCTGGGACAGAGAGACCCAGTACTTC
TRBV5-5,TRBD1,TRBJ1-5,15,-,CASSWGQDLNQPQHF,TGTGCCAGCAGCTGGGGACAGGACCTCAATCAGCCCCAGCATTTT
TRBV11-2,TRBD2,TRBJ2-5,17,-,CASSLIPGLAAQETQYF,TGTGCCAGCAGCCTAATCCCAGGACTAGCGGCACAAGAGACCCAGTACTTC
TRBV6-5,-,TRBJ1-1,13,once,CASSRAAAYEAFF,TGTGCCAGCAGTCGAGCGGCGGCGTATGAAGCTTTCTTT
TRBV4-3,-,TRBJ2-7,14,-,CASSQDGGTYEQYF,TGCGCCAGCAGCCAAGATGGTGGGACTTACGAGCAGTACTTC
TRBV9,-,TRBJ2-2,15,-,CASSVFRGGAGELFF,TGTGCCAGCAGCGTATTCAGGGGTGGGGCCGGGGAGCTGTTTTTT
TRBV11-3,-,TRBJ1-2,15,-,CASSLGAGTYYGYTF,TGTGCCAGCAGCTTAGGGGCCGGTACCTACTATGGCTACACCTTC
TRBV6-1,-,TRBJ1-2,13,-,CASSEGLLWGYTF,TGTGCCAGCAGTGAGGGACTCTTATGGGGCTACACCTTC
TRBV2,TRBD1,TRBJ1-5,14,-,CASNGGQVNQPQHF,TGTGCCAGCAATGGGGGACAGGTAAATCAGCCCCAGCATTTT
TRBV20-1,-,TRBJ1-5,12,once,CSASQGERPQHF,TGCAGTGCTAGTCAGGGCGAGCGGCCCCAGCATTTT
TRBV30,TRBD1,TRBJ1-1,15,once,CAWSVFGTGRAEAFF,TGTGCCTGGAGTGTATTCGGGACAGGGAGGGCTGAAGCTTTCTTT
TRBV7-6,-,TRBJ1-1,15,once,CASSLSWGVDTEAFF,TGTGCCAGCAGCTTATCATGGGGGGTGGACACTGAAGCTTTCTTT
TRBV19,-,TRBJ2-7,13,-,CASSIQGNYEQYF,TGTGCCAGTAGTATACAGGGAAACTACGAGCAGTACTTC
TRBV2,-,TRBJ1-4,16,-,CASSAERGHGNEKLFF,TGTGCCAGCAGCGCGGAAAGAGGACATGGTAATGAAAAACTGTTTTTT
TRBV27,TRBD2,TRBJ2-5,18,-,CASSATSGRAKRQETQYF,TGTGCCAGCAGTGCGACTAGCGGGAGGGCCAAGAGACAAGAGACCCAGTACTTC
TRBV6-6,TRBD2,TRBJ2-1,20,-,CASSRILLAESKDSYNEQFF,TGTGCCAGCAGTCGCATCCTGCTAGCGGAAAGTAAAGACTCCTACAATGAGCAGTTCTTC
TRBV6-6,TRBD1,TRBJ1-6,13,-,CASRQTGVSPLHF,TGTGCCAGCAGACAGACAGGGGTTTCACCCCTCCACTTT
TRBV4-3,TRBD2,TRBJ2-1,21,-,CASSQVFGTSGREPLGNEQFF,TGCGCCAGCAGCCAAGTATTCGGGACTAGCGGGAGGGAACCGTTGGGCAATGAGCAGTTCTTC
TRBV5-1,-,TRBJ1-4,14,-,CASSLDRPHEKLFF,TGCGCCAGCAGCTTGGACAGGCCCCATGAAAAACTGTTTTTT
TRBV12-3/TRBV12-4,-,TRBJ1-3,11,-,CASSFLAGLYF,TGTGCCAGCAGCTTCTTGGCAGGCTTGTATTTT
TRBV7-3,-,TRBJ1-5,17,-,CASSLGPTGSSNQPQHF,TGTGCCAGCAGCTTGGGCCCCACAGGGTCTAGCAATCAGCCCCAGCATTTT
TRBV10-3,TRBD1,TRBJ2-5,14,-,CAISGTGNGETQYF,TGTGCCATCAGTGGGACAGGGAATGGGGAGACCCAGTACTTC
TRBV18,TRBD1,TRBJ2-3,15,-,CASSPGQGVTDTQYF,TGTGCCAGCTCACCGGGACAGGGGGTCACAGATACGCAGTATTTT
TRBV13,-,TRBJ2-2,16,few,CASSKKAERNTGELFF,TGTGCCAGCAGCAAAAAAGCGGAGAGGAACACCGGGGAGCTGTTTTTT
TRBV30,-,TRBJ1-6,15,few,CAWRGRRFLNSPLHF,TGTGCCTGGAGAGGGAGACGATTTTTGAATTCACCCCTCCACTTT
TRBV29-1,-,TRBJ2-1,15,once,CSVEERRQINNEQFF,TGCAGCGTTGAAGAGCGGCGGCAGATTAACAATGAGCAGTTCTTC
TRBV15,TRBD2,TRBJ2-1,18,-,CATSIPLGLAGGVDEQFF,TGTGCCACCAGCATTCCACTGGGGCTAGCGGGAGGGGTCGATGAGCAGTTCTTC
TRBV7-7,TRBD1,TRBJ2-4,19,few,CASSLSPGGKDGPKNIQYF,TGTGCCAGCAGCTTATCGCCAGGGGGCAAGGACGGGCCCAAAAACATTCAGTACTTC
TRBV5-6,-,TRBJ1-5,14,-,CASSFSQGHQPQHF,TGTGCCAGCAGCTTCAGTCAGGGCCATCAGCCCCAGCATTTT
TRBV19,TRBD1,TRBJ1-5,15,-,CASSIDNRGRQPQHF,TGTGCCAGTAGTATCGATAACAGGGGGCGCCAGCCCCAGCATTTT
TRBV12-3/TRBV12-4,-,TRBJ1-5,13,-,CASSWAGGQPQHF,TGTGCCAGCAGTTGGGCAGGCGGGCAGCCCCAGCATTTT
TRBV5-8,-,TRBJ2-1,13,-,CASSLAGVNEQFF,TGTGCCAGCAGCTTGGCCGGGGTGAATGAGCAGTTCTTC
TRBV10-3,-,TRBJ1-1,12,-,CAIRPQGNEAFF,TGTGCCATCAGGCCACAGGGCAATGAAGCTTTCTTT
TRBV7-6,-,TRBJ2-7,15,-,CASSSPPEGRYEQYF,TGTGCCAGCAGCTCCCCCCCGGAGGGCCGGTACGAGCAGTACTTC
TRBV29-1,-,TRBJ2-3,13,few,CSVWKQPTDTQYF,TGCAGCGTTTGGAAACAGCCCACAGATACGCAGTATTTT
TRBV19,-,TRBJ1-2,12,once,CASRSGDYGYTF,TGTGCCAGTCGGTCGGGGGATTATGGCTACACCTTC